This T cell receptor (beta chain) was sequenced for a study of preoperative IRX-2 immunotherapy in early breast cancer. There are 14 residues in the CDR3. V lost 3 bases to trimming and J lost 2 bases, with 9 bases between them. Germline V gene sequence: CDR1 SGDLS, CDR2 YYNGEE. Documented treatment: preoperative locoregional IRX-2 cytokine immunotherapy. This phase Ib study tested locoregional IRX-2 cytokine immunotherapy given before surgery. Using immunoSEQ multiplex PCR, the repertoire was profiled, and TCRdb retains in-frame clones only, with some absent. The sample lists 43,000 or so clones, around 96% occurring once.

The receptor was derived from a human donor with breast cancer. The sample was tumor tissue, taken after IRX-2 immunotherapy. This chain joins TRBV9 and TRBJ1-3; D is undetermined. Here the CDR3 reads CASSASVAGNTIYF. Here the CDR3 DNA reads TGTGCCAGCAGCGCCTCAGTAGCTGGAAACACCATATATTTT. Full variable domain (missing parts from reference TRBV9 and TRBJ1-3): DSGVTQTPKHLITATGQRVTLRCSPRSGDLSVYWYQQSLDQGLQFLIQYYNGEERAKGNILERFSAQQFPDLHSELNLSSLELGDSALYFCASSASVAGNTIYFGEGSWLTVV.